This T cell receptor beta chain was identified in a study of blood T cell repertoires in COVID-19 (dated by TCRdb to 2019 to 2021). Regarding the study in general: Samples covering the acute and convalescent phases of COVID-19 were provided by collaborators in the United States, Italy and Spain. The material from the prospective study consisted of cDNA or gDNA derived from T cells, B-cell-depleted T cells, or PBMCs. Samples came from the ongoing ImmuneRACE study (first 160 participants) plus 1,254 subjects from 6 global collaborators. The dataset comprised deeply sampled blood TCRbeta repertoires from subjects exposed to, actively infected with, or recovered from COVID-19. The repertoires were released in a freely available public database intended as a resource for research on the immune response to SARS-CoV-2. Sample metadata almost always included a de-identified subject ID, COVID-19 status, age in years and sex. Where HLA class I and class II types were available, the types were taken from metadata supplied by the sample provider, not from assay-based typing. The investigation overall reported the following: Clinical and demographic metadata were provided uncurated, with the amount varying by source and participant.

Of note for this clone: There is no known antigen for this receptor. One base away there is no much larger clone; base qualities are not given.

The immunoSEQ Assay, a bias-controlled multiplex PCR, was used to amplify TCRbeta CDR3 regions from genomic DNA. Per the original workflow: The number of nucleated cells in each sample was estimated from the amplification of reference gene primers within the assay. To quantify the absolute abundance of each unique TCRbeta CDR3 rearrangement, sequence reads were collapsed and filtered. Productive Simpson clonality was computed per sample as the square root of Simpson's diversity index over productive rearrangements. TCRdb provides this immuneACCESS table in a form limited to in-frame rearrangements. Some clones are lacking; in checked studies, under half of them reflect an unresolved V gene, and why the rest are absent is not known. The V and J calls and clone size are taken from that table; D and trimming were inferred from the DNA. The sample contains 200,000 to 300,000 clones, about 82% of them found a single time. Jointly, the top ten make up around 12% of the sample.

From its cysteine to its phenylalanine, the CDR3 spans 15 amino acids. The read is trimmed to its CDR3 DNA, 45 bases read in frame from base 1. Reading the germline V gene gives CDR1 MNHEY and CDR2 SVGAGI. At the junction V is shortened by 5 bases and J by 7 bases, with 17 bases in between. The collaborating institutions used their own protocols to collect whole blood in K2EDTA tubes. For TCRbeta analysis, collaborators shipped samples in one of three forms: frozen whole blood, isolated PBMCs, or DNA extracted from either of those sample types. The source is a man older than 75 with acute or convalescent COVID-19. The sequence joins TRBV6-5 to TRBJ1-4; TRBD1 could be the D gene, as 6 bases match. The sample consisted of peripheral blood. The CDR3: CASSSSGGPVEKLFF. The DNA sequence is TGTGCCAGCAGTAGCTCCGGGGGGCCGGTTGAAAAACTGTTTTTT.